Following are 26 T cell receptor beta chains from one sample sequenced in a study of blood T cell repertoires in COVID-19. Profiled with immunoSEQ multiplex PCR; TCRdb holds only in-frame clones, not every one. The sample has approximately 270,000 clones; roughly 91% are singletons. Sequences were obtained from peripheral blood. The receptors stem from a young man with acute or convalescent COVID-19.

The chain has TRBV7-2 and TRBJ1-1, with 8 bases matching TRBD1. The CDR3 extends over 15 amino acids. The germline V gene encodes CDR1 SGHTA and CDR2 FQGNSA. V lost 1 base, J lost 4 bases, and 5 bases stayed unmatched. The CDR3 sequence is CASSLVADRVTEAFF. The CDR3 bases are TGTGCCAGCAGCTTAGTTGCGGACAGGGTCACTGAAGCTTTCTTT.

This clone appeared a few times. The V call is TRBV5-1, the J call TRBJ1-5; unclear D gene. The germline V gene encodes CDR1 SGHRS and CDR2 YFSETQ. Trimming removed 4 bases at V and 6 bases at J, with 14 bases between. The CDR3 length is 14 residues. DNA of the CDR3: TGCGCCAGCAGCCCCCGGGGAGGGCTTCAGCCCCAGCATTTT. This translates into CASSPRGGLQPQHF.

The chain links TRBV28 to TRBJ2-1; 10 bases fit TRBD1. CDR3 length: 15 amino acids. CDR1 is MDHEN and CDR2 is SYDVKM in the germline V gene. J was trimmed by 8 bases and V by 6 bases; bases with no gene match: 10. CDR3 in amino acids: CASRTGTGEWYEQFF. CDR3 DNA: TGTGCCAGCAGAACCGGGACAGGGGAATGGTATGAGCAGTTCTTC.

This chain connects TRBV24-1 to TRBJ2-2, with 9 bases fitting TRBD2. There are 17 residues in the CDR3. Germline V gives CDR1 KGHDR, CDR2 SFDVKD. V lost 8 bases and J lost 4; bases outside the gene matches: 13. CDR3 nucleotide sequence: TGTGCCACCACCCCGGCTAGCGGGAAAGGAAGCACCGGGGAGCTGTTTTTT. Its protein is CATTPASGKGSTGELFF.

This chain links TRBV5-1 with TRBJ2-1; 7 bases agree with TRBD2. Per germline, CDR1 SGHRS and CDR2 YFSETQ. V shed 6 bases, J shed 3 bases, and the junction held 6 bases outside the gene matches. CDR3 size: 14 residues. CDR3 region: CASTGRDYYNEQFF. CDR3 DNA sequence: TGCGCCAGCACCGGCCGGGACTACTACAATGAGCAGTTCTTC.

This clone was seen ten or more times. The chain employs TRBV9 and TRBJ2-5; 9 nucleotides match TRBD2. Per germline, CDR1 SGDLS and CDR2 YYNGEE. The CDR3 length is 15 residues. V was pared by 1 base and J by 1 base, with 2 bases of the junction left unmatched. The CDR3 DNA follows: TGTGCCAGCAGCGTAAGCGGGGGGACCCAAGAGACCCAGTACTTC. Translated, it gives CASSVSGGTQETQYF.

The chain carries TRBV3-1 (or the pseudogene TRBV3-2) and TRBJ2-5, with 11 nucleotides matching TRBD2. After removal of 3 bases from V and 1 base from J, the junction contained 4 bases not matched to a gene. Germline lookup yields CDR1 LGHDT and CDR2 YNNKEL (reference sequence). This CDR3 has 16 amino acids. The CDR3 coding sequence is TGTGCCAGCAGCCAGGGACTAGCGGCACTCCAAGAGACCCAGTACTTC. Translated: CASSQGLAALQETQYF.

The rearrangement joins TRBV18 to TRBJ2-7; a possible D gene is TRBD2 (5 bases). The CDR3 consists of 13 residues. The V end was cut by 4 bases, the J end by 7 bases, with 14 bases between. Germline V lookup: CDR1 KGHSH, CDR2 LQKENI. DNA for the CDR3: TGTGCCAGCTCACTCTTACGCCCGGGGGAGCAGTACTTC. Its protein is CASSLLRPGEQYF. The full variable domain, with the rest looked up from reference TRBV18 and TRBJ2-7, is NAGVMQNPRHLVRRRGQEARLRCSPMKGHSHVYWYRQLPEEGLKFMVYLQKENIIDESGMPKERFSAEFPKEGPSILRIQQVVRGDSAAYFCASSLLRPGEQYFGPGTRLTVT.

The CDR3 DNA sequence: TGTGCCAGCTCACCAACGGGACACAGCTCCTACGAGCAGTACTTC. Encoded protein: CASSPTGHSSYEQYF. This sequence joins TRBV18 and TRBJ2-7, with a possible D match to TRBD1 (6 bases). The V end was cut by 2 bases, the J end by 0 bases, with 11 bases between. CDR3 size: 15 residues. Germline values: CDR1 KGHSH, CDR2 LQKENI.

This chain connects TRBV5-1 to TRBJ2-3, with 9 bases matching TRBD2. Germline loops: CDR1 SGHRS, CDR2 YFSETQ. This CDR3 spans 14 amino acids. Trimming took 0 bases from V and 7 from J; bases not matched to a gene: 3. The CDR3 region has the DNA TGCGCCAGCAGCTTGGGGACTAGCGTATATACGCAGTATTTT. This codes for CASSLGTSVYTQYF.

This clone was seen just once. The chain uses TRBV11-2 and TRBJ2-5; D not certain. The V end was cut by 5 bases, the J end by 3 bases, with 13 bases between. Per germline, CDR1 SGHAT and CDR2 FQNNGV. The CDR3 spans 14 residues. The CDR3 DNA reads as TGTGCCAGCAGCCCGACTGGAGCGAAAGAGACCCAGTACTTC. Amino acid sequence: CASSPTGAKETQYF.

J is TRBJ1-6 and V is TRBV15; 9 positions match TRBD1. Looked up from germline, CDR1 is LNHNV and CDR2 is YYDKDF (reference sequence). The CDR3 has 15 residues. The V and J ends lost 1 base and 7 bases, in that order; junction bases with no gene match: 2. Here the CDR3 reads CATSRGQGGNSPLHF. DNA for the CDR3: TGTGCCACCAGCAGAGGACAGGGGGGGAATTCACCCCTCCACTTT.

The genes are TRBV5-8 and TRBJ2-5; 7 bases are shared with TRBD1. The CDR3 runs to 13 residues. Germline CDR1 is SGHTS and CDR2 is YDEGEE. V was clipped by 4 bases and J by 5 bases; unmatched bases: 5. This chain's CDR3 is CASSQDRRETQYF. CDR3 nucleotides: TGTGCCAGCAGCCAGGACAGGAGGGAGACCCAGTACTTC.

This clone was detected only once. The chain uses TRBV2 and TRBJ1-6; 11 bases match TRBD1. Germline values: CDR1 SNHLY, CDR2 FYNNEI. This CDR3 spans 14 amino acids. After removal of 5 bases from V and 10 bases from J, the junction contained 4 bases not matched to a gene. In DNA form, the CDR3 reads TGTGCCAGCAGTTCCGGGACAGGGGGGTCACCCCTCCACTTT. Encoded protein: CASSSGTGGSPLHF.

CDR3: CASSLGQNNYEQYF. In DNA form, the CDR3 reads TGTGCCAGCAGCTTAGGGCAGAACAACTACGAGCAGTACTTC. The rearrangement links TRBV7-9 to TRBJ2-7; D remains unclear. CDR1 is SEHNR, CDR2 FQNEAQ, per germline (reference sequence). V lost 1 base and J 3 bases, leaving 10 bases between the germline ends. The CDR3 is 14 amino acids. Full variable domain (outside the CDR3, taken from reference TRBV7-9 and TRBJ2-7): DTGVSQNPRHKITKRGQNVTFRCDPISEHNRLYWYRQTLGQGPEFLTYFQNEAQLEKSRLLSDRFSAERPKGSFSTLEIQRTEQGDSAMYLCASSLGQNNYEQYFGPGTRLTVT.

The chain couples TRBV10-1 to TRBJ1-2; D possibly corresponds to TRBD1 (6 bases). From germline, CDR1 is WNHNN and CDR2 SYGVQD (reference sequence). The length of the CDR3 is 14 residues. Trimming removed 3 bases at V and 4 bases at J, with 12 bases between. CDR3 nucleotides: TGCGCCAGCAGTGACAGGGGCTGTGGCTATGGCTACACCTTC. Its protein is CASSDRGCGYGYTF.

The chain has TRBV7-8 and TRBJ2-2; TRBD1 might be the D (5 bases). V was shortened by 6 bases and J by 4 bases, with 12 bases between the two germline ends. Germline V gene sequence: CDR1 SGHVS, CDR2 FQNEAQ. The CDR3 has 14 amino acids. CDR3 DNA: TGTGCCAGCAGTATGTCAGGGTTCACCGGGGAGCTGTTTTTT. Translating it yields CASSMSGFTGELFF. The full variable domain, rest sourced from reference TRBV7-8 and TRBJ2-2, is GAGVSQSPRYKVAKRGQDVALRCDPISGHVSLFWYQQALGQGPEFLTYFQNEAQLDKSGLPSDRFFAERPEGSVSTLKIQRTQQEDSAVYLCASSMSGFTGELFFGEGSRLTVL.

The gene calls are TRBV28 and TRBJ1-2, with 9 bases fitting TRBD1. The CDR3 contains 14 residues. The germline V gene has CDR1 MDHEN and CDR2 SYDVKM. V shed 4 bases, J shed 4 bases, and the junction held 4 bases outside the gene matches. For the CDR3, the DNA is TGTGCCAGCAGTTACAGGGGGCGCGTCTATGGCTACACCTTC. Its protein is CASSYRGRVYGYTF.

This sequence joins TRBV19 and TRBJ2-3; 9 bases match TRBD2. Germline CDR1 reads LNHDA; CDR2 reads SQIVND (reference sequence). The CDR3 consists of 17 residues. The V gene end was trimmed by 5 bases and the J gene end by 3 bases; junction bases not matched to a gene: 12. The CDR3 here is CASSPQRGGGATDTQYF. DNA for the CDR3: TGTGCCAGTAGTCCCCAGCGAGGCGGGGGGGCAACAGATACGCAGTATTTT.

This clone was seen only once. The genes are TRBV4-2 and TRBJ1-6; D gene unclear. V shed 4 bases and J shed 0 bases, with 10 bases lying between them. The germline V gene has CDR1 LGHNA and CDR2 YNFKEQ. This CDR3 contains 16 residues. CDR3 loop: CASSLDGSSYNSPLHF. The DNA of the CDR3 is TGTGCCAGCAGCCTCGACGGGAGCTCCTATAATTCACCCCTCCACTTT.

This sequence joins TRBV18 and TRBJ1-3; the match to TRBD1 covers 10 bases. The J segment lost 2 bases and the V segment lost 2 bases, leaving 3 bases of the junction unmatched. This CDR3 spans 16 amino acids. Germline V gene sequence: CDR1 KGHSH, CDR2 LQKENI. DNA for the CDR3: TGTGCCAGCTCACCAATTGGACAGGGGGCTGGAAACACCATATATTTT. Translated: CASSPIGQGAGNTIYF.

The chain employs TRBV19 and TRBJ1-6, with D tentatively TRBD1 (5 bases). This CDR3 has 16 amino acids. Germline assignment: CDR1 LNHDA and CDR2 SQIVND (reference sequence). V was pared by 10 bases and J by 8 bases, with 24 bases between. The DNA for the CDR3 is TGTGCCAATATCACTAAATCCGACAGTATGGATTCACCCCTCCACTTT. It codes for CANITKSDSMDSPLHF.

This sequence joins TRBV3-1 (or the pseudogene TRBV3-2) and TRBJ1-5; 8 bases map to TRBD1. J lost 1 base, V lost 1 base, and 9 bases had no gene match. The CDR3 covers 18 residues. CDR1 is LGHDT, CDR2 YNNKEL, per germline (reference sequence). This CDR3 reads CASSQGTGFYSSNQPQHF. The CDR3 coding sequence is TGTGCCAGCAGCCAAGGGACAGGGTTCTATTCGAGCAATCAGCCCCAGCATTTT.

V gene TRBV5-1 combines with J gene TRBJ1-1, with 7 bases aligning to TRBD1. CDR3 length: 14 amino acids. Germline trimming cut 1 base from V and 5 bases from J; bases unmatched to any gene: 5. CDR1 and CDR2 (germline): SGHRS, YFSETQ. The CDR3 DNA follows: TGCGCCAGCAGCTTGACCATGACAGGGACTGAAGCTTTCTTT. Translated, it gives CASSLTMTGTEAFF.

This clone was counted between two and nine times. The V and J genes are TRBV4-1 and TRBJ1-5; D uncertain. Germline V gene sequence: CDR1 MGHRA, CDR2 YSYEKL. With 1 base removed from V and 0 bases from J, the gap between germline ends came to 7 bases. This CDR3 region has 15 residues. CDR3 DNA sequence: TGCGCCAGCAGCCAAGCTTCAGATAGCAATCAGCCCCAGCATTTT. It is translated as CASSQASDSNQPQHF.

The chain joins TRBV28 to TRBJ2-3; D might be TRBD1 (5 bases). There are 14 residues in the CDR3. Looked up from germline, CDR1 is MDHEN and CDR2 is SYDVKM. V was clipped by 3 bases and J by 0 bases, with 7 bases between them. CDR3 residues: CASSLTVSTDTQYF. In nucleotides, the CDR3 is TGTGCCAGCAGTTTGACAGTGAGCACAGATACGCAGTATTTT.